The 14 T cell receptor beta chains given below trace back to one sample, sequenced in a study of OX40 agonist ivuxolimab in advanced cancers. TCRdb's copy holds only in-frame clones and misses some; the assay was immunoSEQ multiplex PCR. The data contain roughly 50,000 clones, around 89% of them singletons. Specimen: CD4+ or CD8+ T cells sorted from blood, collected in a trial of the OX40 agonist ivuxolimab. The origin of the receptors is an adult with an advanced solid tumor such as melanoma, head and neck, liver or kidney cancer.

This chain links TRBV6-1 with TRBJ1-1, with D possibly being TRBD1 (6 bases). This CDR3 has 15 amino acids. Germline assignment: CDR1 MNHNS and CDR2 SASEGT. V was shortened by 6 bases and J by 0 bases, with 14 bases between the two germline ends. The CDR3 DNA sequence: TGTGCCAGCAGACCCCTGGACAGCATGAACACTGAAGCTTTCTTT. Protein product: CASRPLDSMNTEAFF.

The J gene is TRBJ1-4, the V gene TRBV6-5; no definite D call. Germline V gives CDR1 MNHEY, CDR2 SVGAGI. The CDR3 covers 15 residues. The V gene lost 0 bases and the J gene lost 5 bases, with 10 bases spanning the gap. The CDR3 DNA sequence: TGTGCCAGCAGTTACTCGGGCAGTTCCAATGAAAAACTGTTTTTT. The encoded protein is CASSYSGSSNEKLFF.

V is TRBV5-1 and J is TRBJ1-2; no firm D call. Germline V gives CDR1 SGHRS, CDR2 YFSETQ. This CDR3 is built from 15 residues. Trimming took 4 bases from V and 2 from J, leaving 15 bases between them. DNA of the CDR3: TGCGCCAGCAGCGCGGATGGGGATGTGAACTATGGCTACACCTTC. Its protein product is CASSADGDVNYGYTF.

This chain links TRBV28 with TRBJ2-2, with TRBD2 matching over 8 bases. The J segment lost 4 bases and the V segment lost 8 bases, leaving 6 bases of the junction unmatched. The length of the CDR3 is 14 residues. In germline, CDR1 is MDHEN, CDR2 SYDVKM. CDR3 in amino acids: CASLSGGATGELFF. The CDR3 DNA follows: TGTGCCAGCCTATCCGGGGGGGCCACCGGGGAGCTGTTTTTT.

The V gene is TRBV11-3, the J gene TRBJ2-7; maybe TRBD2 (5 bases). V was clipped by 5 bases and J by 2 bases, with 10 bases between them. In germline, CDR1 is SGHNT, CDR2 YENEEA. This CDR3 comprises 13 residues. Here the CDR3 reads CASSPGMTYEQYF. CDR3 DNA: TGTGCCAGCAGCCCCGGGATGACCTACGAGCAGTACTTC.

The chain employs TRBV6-5 and TRBJ2-7; D possibly corresponds to TRBD2 (6 bases). Per germline, CDR1 MNHEY and CDR2 SVGAGI. This CDR3 region has 13 residues. V lost 5 bases to trimming and J lost 1 base, with 9 bases between them. CDR3 nucleotide sequence: TGTGCCAGCAGTCTTCGGGGGTCCTACGAGCAGTACTTC. It codes for CASSLRGSYEQYF.

This clone was seen only once. The chain recombines TRBV18 with TRBJ2-7, with TRBD1 identical over 7 bases. Germline V gene data show CDR1 as KGHSH and CDR2 as LQKENI. The CDR3 is made up of 16 amino acids. J was trimmed by 3 bases and V by 3 bases; bases with no gene match: 11. The chain's CDR3 is CASSPPSGQEHYEQYF. Here the CDR3 DNA reads TGTGCCAGCTCACCCCCCAGCGGACAGGAGCACTACGAGCAGTACTTC.

The rearrangement uses TRBV7-9 and TRBJ1-3; a possible D gene is TRBD1 (6 bases). The CDR3 consists of 16 residues. The ends were cut back, 1 base at V and 0 bases at J, with 10 bases in the middle. Germline V gives CDR1 SEHNR, CDR2 FQNEAQ (reference sequence). The CDR3 loop is CASSLGQEVSGNTIYF. CDR3 DNA sequence: TGTGCCAGCAGCTTAGGACAGGAAGTCTCTGGAAACACCATATATTTT.

The V call is TRBV30, the J call TRBJ1-2, with 8 bases that match TRBD1. The CDR3 is made up of 13 amino acids. J was trimmed by 2 bases and V by 4 bases; bases with no gene match: 3. CDR1 and CDR2 from the germline V gene are GTSNPN and SVGIG (reference sequence). DNA for the CDR3: TGTGCCTGGACCCGGACAGGGAACTATGGCTACACCTTC. As protein: CAWTRTGNYGYTF.

The J gene is TRBJ2-5, the V gene TRBV11-2; D tentatively fits TRBD1 or TRBD2 (5 bases each). The ends were cut back, 3 bases at V and 4 bases at J, with 15 bases in the middle. Germline values: CDR1 SGHAT, CDR2 FQNNGV. The CDR3 is 15 amino acids. CDR3 in amino acids: CASSFGNGARETQYF. In nucleotides, the CDR3 is TGTGCCAGCAGCTTTGGCAACGGGGCAAGAGAGACCCAGTACTTC.

The chain links TRBV9 to TRBJ2-7; D is tentatively TRBD1 or TRBD2 (5 bases each). CDR1 and CDR2 (germline): SGDLS, YYNGEE. The CDR3 consists of 15 residues. V lost 4 bases to trimming and J lost 0 bases, with 14 bases between them. The CDR3 DNA is TGTGCCAGCAGCCCAGACGGGGCTGCCTCCTACGAGCAGTACTTC. This encodes CASSPDGAASYEQYF.

The rearrangement links TRBV7-2 to TRBJ1-5; D may be TRBD1 (5 bases). Germline V lookup: CDR1 SGHTA, CDR2 FQGNSA. Trimming stripped 7 bases from V and 5 bases from J, with 15 bases between. The CDR3 sequence is 14 residues long. This CDR3 reads CASTLYTGDQPQHF. For the CDR3, the DNA is TGTGCCAGCACCCTTTACACAGGCGATCAGCCCCAGCATTTT.

The V and J genes are TRBV6-5 and TRBJ2-1, with D perhaps matching TRBD1 (6 bases). V lost 0 bases and J 7 bases, leaving 13 bases between the germline ends. CDR3 size: 15 residues. The germline V gene encodes CDR1 MNHEY and CDR2 SVGAGI. The CDR3 here is CASSYSRDKSNEQFF. CDR3 DNA: TGTGCCAGCAGTTACTCGAGGGACAAATCAAATGAGCAGTTCTTC.

The rearrangement uses TRBV30 and TRBJ2-5, with TRBD2 as a possible D gene (6 bases). The CDR3 has 16 amino acids. V was trimmed by 2 bases and J by 2 bases, leaving 18 bases between them. Germline CDR1 GTSNPN, CDR2 SVGIG (reference sequence). In DNA, the CDR3 is TGTGCCTGGAGTCGGGGTACTAGCTGGGGGCAAGAGACCCAGTACTTC. Translating gives CAWSRGTSWGQETQYF.